Following are 20 T cell receptor beta chains from one sample sequenced in a study of shared clonotypes between healthy human individuals. Assay used: immunoSEQ multiplex PCR; TCRdb lists only in-frame clones, some missing. The profile covers about 1 million clones, with about three quarters appearing a single time and 1.4% taken by the ten largest. The sequenced sample was memory CD4+ T cells sorted from blood. Subset specified: CD45RA-negative fraction. The receptors come from a man aged 18 to 30 in good health.

A few counts support this clone. This same CDR3 is encoded by further DNA sequences in the sample. The chain combines TRBV10-3 with TRBJ2-7; D call uncertain. CDR1 ENHRY and CDR2 SYGVKD come from the germline V gene. Trimming removed 8 bases from V and 3 bases from J, with 5 bases in between. The CDR3 is made up of 10 amino acids. For the CDR3, the DNA is TGTGCCATCGGAGACTACGAGCAGTACTTC. It encodes CAIGDYEQYF.

This chain connects TRBV5-4 to TRBJ1-2, with D tentatively TRBD1 (6 bases). CDR1 and CDR2 from the germline V gene are SGHNT and YYREEE (reference sequence). Trimming stripped 3 bases from V and 2 bases from J, with 14 bases between. The length of the CDR3 is 15 residues. CDR3 bases: TGTGCCAGCAGCTCCCGACAGGACGGGAACTATGGCTACACCTTC. This translates into CASSSRQDGNYGYTF.

In its sample, this clone was seen once. This same CDR3 is encoded by further DNA sequences in the sample. The rearrangement uses TRBV7-9 and TRBJ1-4; the D gene is possibly TRBD1 (5 bases). Trimming removed 0 bases from V and 7 bases from J, with 15 bases in between. CDR1 and CDR2 (germline): SEHNR, FQNEAQ (reference sequence). This CDR3 region has 16 residues. As DNA, the CDR3 is TGTGCCAGCAGCTTAGCGTTGGGAGGGGCAGGTGAAAAACTGTTTTTT. It translates to CASSLALGGAGEKLFF.

The CDR3: CASSRTGTLRAFF. In DNA form, the CDR3 reads TGTGCCAGCAGTCGAACCGGGACACTGAGAGCTTTCTTT. The V and J genes are TRBV28 and TRBJ1-1, with D perhaps matching TRBD1 (6 bases). CDR3 size: 13 residues. With 5 bases removed from V and 10 bases from J, the gap between germline ends came to 17 bases. Per the germline V gene, CDR1 is MDHEN and CDR2 is SYDVKM.

The chain links TRBV7-2 to TRBJ2-7, with TRBD2 matching 8 bases. CDR1 is SGHTA, CDR2 FQGNSA, per germline. With V trimmed by 5 bases and J by 3 bases, 6 bases remained unmatched. The CDR3 covers 14 residues. The CDR3 sequence is CASSPGLANYEQYF. The CDR3 bases are TGTGCCAGCAGCCCCGGACTAGCCAACTACGAGCAGTACTTC.

The chain has TRBV7-3 and TRBJ2-3, with TRBD2 identical over 8 bases. The CDR3 runs 16 residues. The trim removed 5 bases at V and 1 base at J, leaving 8 bases unmatched. Germline CDR1 is SGHTA and CDR2 is FQGTGA. CDR3 in DNA: TGTGCCAGCAGCCCTGGACTAGCAGCAGGCACAGATACGCAGTATTTT. Amino acids: CASSPGLAAGTDTQYF.

The V gene is TRBV19, the J gene TRBJ2-4; TRBD1 might be the D (6 bases). CDR3 length equals 12 residues. The V and J ends lost 5 bases and 11 bases respectively, with 13 bases between them. Germline V gene data show CDR1 as LNHDA and CDR2 as SQIVND (reference sequence). The CDR3 reads CASSQQGEVQYF. The CDR3 bases are TGTGCCAGTAGTCAACAGGGAGAGGTTCAGTACTTC. The whole variable domain, remainder taken from reference TRBV19 and TRBJ2-4, is DGGITQSPKYLFRKEGQNVTLSCEQNLNHDAMYWYRQDPGQGLRLIYYSQIVNDFQKGDIAEGYSVSREKKESFPLTVTSAQKNPTAFYLCASSQQGEVQYFGAGTRLSVL.

The rearrangement links TRBV9 to TRBJ2-1, with D possibly matching TRBD2 (6 bases). Per the germline V gene, CDR1 is SGDLS and CDR2 is YYNGEE. The CDR3 consists of 16 residues. Trimming removed 0 bases at V and 5 bases at J, with 15 bases between. The CDR3 DNA sequence: TGTGCCAGCAGCGTAGGTGCGCGGGGCGTCCACAATGAGCAGTTCTTC. Its protein is CASSVGARGVHNEQFF.

This clone has at least ten counts. This CDR3 is CASSGLREEEQYF. CDR3 coding DNA: TGTGCCAGCAGCGGTTTGCGGGAGGAAGAGCAGTACTTC. The rearrangement links TRBV9 to TRBJ2-7; TRBD2 agrees at 8 bases. V shed 3 bases and J 7 bases; nucleotides not matched to a gene: 6. Germline CDR1 and CDR2: SGDLS and YYNGEE. The CDR3 runs 13 residues.

The J gene is TRBJ2-2, the V gene TRBV6-5; D is unclear. Germline CDR1 and CDR2: MNHEY and SVGAGI. V was clipped by 7 bases and J by 6 bases, with 12 bases between them. The CDR3 length is 13 residues. CDR3 residues: CASMGSWAGELFF. The CDR3 DNA reads as TGTGCCAGCATGGGGTCCTGGGCCGGGGAGCTGTTTTTT.

This clone has a handful of counts. This sequence joins TRBV13 and TRBJ2-4; 14 nucleotides match TRBD2. The trim removed 4 bases at V and 6 bases at J, leaving 2 bases unmatched. This CDR3 contains 15 residues. Germline assignment: CDR1 PRHDT and CDR2 FYEKMQ (reference sequence). CDR3 in DNA: TGTGCCAGCAGCTGGACTAGCGGGGGGATAAACATTCAGTACTTC. Encoded protein: CASSWTSGGINIQYF.

The V gene is TRBV7-6, the J gene TRBJ2-7; tentative D call: TRBD1 (6 bases). The V end lost 2 bases, the J end lost 5 bases, and 16 bases lay between the germline ends. This CDR3 has 15 amino acids. CDR1 is SGHVS, CDR2 FNYEAQ, per germline. CDR3 in amino acids: CASSLRDTTVNEQYF. Here the CDR3 DNA reads TGTGCCAGCAGCTTAAGGGACACTACGGTCAACGAGCAGTACTTC.

This clone was found many times. This rearrangement joins TRBV7-8 to TRBJ1-2; tentative D call: TRBD1 (5 bases). CDR1 SGHVS and CDR2 FQNEAQ come from the germline V gene. Trimming removed 3 bases from V and 3 bases from J, with 11 bases in between. The CDR3 spans 14 residues. CDR3: CASSLGGFHYGYTF. Here the CDR3 DNA reads TGTGCCAGCAGCTTGGGGGGTTTCCACTATGGCTACACCTTC.

CDR3 coding DNA: TGCGCCAGCAGCCAAGATCGGATAGCGGGAGGCCGGGCCTACGAGCAGTACTTC. Protein sequence: CASSQDRIAGGRAYEQYF. The gene calls are TRBV4-3 and TRBJ2-7; 10 bases match TRBD2. Germline CDR1 is LGHNA and CDR2 is YSLEER. Trimming removed 0 bases from V and 2 bases from J; junction bases left unmatched: 10. CDR3 length: 18 amino acids.

The V and J genes are TRBV10-1 and TRBJ2-3, with D unresolved. Trimming shortened V by 3 bases and J by 6 bases, and 10 bases separated the two germline ends. The V gene's germline CDR1 is WNHNN and CDR2 SYGVQD (reference sequence). The CDR3 spans 13 residues. The CDR3 spells CASSDGLADTQYF. The CDR3 region has the DNA TGCGCCAGCAGTGACGGGTTGGCGGATACGCAGTATTTT.

The chain is built from TRBV7-2 and TRBJ2-7; 9 bases agree with TRBD2. The CDR3 totals 15 residues. The germline gives CDR1 SGHTA, CDR2 FQGNSA. With V trimmed by 5 bases and J by 3 bases, 8 bases remained unmatched. CDR3 bases: TGTGCCAGCAGCGCCTTTAGCGGGAGAGTCTACGAGCAGTACTTC. The encoded protein is CASSAFSGRVYEQYF.

The J gene is TRBJ1-4, the V gene TRBV30, with 7 nucleotides matching TRBD1. CDR1 and CDR2 from the germline V gene are GTSNPN and SVGIG (reference sequence). This CDR3 has 13 amino acids. V lost 5 bases and J lost 5; bases outside the gene matches: 5. The CDR3, as DNA: TGTGCCTGGGGGGGACAGAGAAATGAAAAACTGTTTTTT. Amino acids: CAWGGQRNEKLFF.

This rearrangement joins TRBV2 to TRBJ2-1; D might be TRBD1 (5 bases). Germline CDR1 and CDR2: SNHLY and FYNNEI. The V end was cut by 4 bases, the J end by 4 bases, with 14 bases between. The CDR3 contains 15 residues. The CDR3 DNA follows: TGTGCCAGCAGTGGGGGCCACCCCTCATACAATGAGCAGTTCTTC. This sequence encodes CASSGGHPSYNEQFF. Supplemented by reference TRBV2 and TRBJ2-1, the full variable domain reads EPEVTQTPSHQVTQMGQEVILRCVPISNHLYFYWYRQILGQKVEFLVSFYNNEISEKSEIFDDQFSVERPDGSNFTLKIRSTKLEDSAMYFCASSGGHPSYNEQFFGPGTRLTVL.

The V call is TRBV30, the J call TRBJ2-2; tentative D call: TRBD1 (6 bases). Germline V gene lookup returns CDR1 GTSNPN and CDR2 SVGIG (reference sequence). V lost 1 base to trimming and J lost 4 bases, with 16 bases between them. The CDR3 has 16 amino acids. As DNA, the CDR3 is TGTGCCTGGAGTGAAAGGGGGAGTGGGAGCACCGGGGAGCTGTTTTTT. It specifies CAWSERGSGSTGELFF.

The V and J genes are TRBV7-9 and TRBJ1-2; TRBD1 matches at 7 bases. From germline, CDR1 is SEHNR and CDR2 FQNEAQ (reference sequence). CDR3 length equals 16 residues. V lost 4 bases to trimming and J lost 3 bases; unmatched junction nucleotides: 11. The CDR3 region has the DNA TGTGCCAGCAGCTCCGACAAGGGGGCGATTTACTATGGCTACACCTTC. Translation gives CASSSDKGAIYYGYTF.